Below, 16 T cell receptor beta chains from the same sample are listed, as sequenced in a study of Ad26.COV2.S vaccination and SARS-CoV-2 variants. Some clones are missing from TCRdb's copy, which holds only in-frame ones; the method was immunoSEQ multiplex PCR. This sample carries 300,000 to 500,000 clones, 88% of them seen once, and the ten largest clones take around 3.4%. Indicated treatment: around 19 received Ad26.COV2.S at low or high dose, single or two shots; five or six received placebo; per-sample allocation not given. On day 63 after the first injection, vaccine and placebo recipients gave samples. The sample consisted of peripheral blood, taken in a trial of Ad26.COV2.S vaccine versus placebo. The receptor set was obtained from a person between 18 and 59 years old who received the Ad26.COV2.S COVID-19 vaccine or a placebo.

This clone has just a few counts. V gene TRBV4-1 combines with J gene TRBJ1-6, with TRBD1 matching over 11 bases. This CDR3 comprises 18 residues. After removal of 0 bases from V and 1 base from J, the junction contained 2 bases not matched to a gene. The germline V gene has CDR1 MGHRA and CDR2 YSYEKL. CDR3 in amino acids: CASSQDRDRGSYNSPLHF. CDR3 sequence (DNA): TGCGCCAGCAGCCAAGATCGGGACAGGGGGTCCTATAATTCACCCCTCCACTTT.

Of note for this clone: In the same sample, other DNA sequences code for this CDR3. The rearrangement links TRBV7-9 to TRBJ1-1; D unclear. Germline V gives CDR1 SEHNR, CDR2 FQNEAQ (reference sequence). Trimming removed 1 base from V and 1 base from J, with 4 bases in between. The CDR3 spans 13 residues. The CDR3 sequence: CASSLDRNTEAFF. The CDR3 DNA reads TGTGCCAGCAGCTTAGACCGGAACACTGAAGCTTTCTTT.

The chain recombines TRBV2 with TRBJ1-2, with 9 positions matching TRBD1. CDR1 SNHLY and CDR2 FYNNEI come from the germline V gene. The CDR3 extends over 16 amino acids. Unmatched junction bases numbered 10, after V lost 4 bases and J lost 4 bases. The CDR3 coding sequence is TGTGCCAGCAGTGCTGCGTGGGACAGGGCGGCCTATGGCTACACCTTC. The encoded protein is CASSAAWDRAAYGYTF.

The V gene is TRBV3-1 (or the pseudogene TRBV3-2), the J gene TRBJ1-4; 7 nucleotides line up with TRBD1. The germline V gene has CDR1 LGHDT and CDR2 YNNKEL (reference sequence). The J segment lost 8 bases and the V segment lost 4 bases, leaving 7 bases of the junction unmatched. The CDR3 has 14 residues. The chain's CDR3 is CASSLRQGNEKLFF. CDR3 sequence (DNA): TGTGCCAGCAGCCTCCGACAGGGCAACGAAAAACTGTTTTTT.

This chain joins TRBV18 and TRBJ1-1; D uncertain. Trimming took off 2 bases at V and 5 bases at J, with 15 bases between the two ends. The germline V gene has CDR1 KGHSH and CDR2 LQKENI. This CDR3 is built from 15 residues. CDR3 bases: TGTGCCAGCTCACCAGACCTCACTCCGGGAACTGAAGCTTTCTTT. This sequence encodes CASSPDLTPGTEAFF.

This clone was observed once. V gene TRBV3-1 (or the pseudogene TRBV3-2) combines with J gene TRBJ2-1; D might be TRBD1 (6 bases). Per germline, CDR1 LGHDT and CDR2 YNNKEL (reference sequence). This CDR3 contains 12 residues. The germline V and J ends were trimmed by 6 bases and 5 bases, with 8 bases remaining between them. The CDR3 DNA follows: TGTGCCAGCAGGACAGGAAACAATGAGCAGTTCTTC. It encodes CASRTGNNEQFF.

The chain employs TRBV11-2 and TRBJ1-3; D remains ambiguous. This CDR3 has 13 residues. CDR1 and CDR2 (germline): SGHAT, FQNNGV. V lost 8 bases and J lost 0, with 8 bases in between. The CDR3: CASRVSSGNTIYF. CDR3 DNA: TGTGCCAGCCGGGTGAGCTCTGGAAACACCATATATTTT.

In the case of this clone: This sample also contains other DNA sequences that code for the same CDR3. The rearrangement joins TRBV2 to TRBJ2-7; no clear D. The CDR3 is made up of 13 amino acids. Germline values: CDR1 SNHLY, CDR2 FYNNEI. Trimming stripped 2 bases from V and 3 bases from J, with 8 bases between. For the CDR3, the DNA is TGTGCCAGCAGTGAAATTGGGGACTACGAGCAGTACTTC. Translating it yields CASSEIGDYEQYF.

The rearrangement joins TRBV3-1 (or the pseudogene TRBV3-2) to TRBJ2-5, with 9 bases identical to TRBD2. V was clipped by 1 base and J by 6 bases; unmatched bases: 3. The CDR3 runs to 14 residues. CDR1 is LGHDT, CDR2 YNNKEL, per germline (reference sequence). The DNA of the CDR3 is TGTGCCAGCAGCCAAGGGACTAGCGCTAAGACCCAGTACTTC. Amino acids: CASSQGTSAKTQYF.

The CDR3 loop reads CASSQLPGQVDEKLFF. The CDR3 DNA sequence: TGTGCCAGCAGCCAATTACCGGGACAGGTCGATGAAAAACTGTTTTTT. This chain joins TRBV3-1 (or the pseudogene TRBV3-2) and TRBJ1-4, with TRBD1 matching over 8 bases. The CDR3 sequence is 16 residues long. Germline V lookup: CDR1 LGHDT, CDR2 YNNKEL (reference sequence). The trim removed 2 bases at V and 6 bases at J, leaving 8 bases unmatched.

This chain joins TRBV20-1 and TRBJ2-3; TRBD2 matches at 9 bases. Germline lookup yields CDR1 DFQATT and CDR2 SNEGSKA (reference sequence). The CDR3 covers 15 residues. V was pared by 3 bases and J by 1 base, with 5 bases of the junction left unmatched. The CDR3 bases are TGCAGTGCTAGTGGCGGGGGGGCCGGCACAGATACGCAGTATTTT. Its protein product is CSASGGGAGTDTQYF.

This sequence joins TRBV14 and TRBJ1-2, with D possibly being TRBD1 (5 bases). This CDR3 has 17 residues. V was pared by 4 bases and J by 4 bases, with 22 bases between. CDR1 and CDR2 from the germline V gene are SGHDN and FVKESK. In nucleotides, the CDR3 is TGTGCCAGCAGCCCCAACTTTCGGGGGTTGGTATTCTATGGCTACACCTTC. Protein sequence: CASSPNFRGLVFYGYTF.

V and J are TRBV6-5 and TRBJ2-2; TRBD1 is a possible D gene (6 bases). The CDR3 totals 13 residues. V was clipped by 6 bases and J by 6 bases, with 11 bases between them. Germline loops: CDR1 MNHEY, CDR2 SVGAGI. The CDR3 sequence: CASSSQGPGELFF. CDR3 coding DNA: TGTGCCAGCAGCAGTCAGGGGCCCGGGGAGCTGTTTTTT.

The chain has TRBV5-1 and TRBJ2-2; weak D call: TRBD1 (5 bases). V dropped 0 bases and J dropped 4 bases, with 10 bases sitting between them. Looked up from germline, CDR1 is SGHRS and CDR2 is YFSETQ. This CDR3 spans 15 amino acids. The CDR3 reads CASSLASTATGELFF. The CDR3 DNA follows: TGCGCCAGCAGCTTGGCTTCGACAGCCACCGGGGAGCTGTTTTTT.

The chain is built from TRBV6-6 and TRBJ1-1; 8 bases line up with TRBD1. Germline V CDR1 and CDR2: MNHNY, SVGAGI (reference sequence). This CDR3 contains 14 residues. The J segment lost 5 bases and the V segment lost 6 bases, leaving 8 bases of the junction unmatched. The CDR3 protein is CASRDRGGVTEAFF. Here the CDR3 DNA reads TGTGCCAGCAGAGACAGGGGTGGGGTTACTGAAGCTTTCTTT.

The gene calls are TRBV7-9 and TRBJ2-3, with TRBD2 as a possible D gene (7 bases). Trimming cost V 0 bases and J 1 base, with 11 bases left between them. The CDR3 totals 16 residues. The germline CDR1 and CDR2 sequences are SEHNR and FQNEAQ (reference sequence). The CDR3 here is CASSLAGGGGTDTQYF. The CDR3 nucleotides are TGTGCCAGCAGCTTAGCCGGCGGGGGCGGCACAGATACGCAGTATTTT.